The rows below give T cell receptor beta chains drawn from one sample of a study of T cell repertoires in cytomegalovirus infection. TCRdb reprocessed the reads via MiXCR and lists one record per CDR3 protein. The repertoire holds under 850,000 distinct CDR3 sequences, with approximately 34% as singletons. Sequencing input: PBMCs. These receptors all come from a human donor in good health (CMV status not recorded). Some clones in this sample may be carry-over from other donors' samples. Both conserved end residues are part of each CDR3. A D gene is named only where the DNA matches it firmly. The listing skips clone size in some rows; elsewhere it reads once, few, many or a size class.

V gene: TRBV15; D gene: NA; J gene: TRBJ2-6; clone size: many; CDR3 DNA: TGTGCCACCAGCAGAGACAACTCTGGGGCCAACGTCCTGACTTTC; CDR3 protein: CATSRDNSGANVLTF
V gene: TRBV2; D gene: TRBD2; J gene: TRBJ2-7; clone size: NA; CDR3 DNA: TGTGCCAGCAGCGCGGGGACTAGCGGGAGCCACGAGCAGTACTTC; CDR3 protein: CASSAGTSGSHEQYF
V gene: TRBV7-2; D gene: NA; J gene: TRBJ2-4; clone size: many; CDR3 DNA: TGTGCCAGCAGCTTATCCAAAAACATTCAGTACTTC; CDR3 protein: CASSLSKNIQYF
V gene: TRBV7-2; D gene: TRBD1; J gene: TRBJ1-1; clone size: many; CDR3 DNA: TGTGCCAGCAGTTTAGTGAGGGGGCTGAACACTGAAGCTTTCTTT; CDR3 protein: CASSLVRGLNTEAFF
V gene: TRBV27; D gene: NA; J gene: TRBJ1-1; clone size: NA; CDR3 DNA: TGTGCCAGCAGTTTGGCAGGGACTTTCTTCGGGACTGAAGCTTTCTTT; CDR3 protein: CASSLAGTFFGTEAFF
V gene: TRBV28; D gene: NA; J gene: TRBJ1-2; clone size: NA; CDR3 DNA: TGTGCCAGCCGGACACACCCGGGGGAGGGCTACACCTTC; CDR3 protein: CASRTHPGEGYTF
V gene: TRBV24-1; D gene: NA; J gene: TRBJ1-2; clone size: NA; CDR3 DNA: TGTGCCACCCAACGGGGCTACACCTTC; CDR3 protein: CATQRGYTF
V gene: TRBV6-1; D gene: NA; J gene: TRBJ1-4; clone size: NA; CDR3 DNA: TGTGCCAGCATGGGGGGGTTGCAAGAAAAACTGTTTTTT; CDR3 protein: CASMGGLQEKLFF
V gene: TRBV11-2; D gene: NA; J gene: TRBJ2-1; clone size: NA; CDR3 DNA: TGTGCCAGCAGTCCGACGGAAGCCCCCTACAATGAGCAGTTCTTC; CDR3 protein: CASSPTEAPYNEQFF
V gene: TRBV11-3; D gene: TRBD2; J gene: TRBJ2-3; clone size: NA; CDR3 DNA: TGTGCCAGCAGCTTAGGAATCGGACTAGCGGGGAACACAGATACGCAGTATTTT; CDR3 protein: CASSLGIGLAGNTDTQYF
V gene: TRBV10-3; D gene: NA; J gene: TRBJ2-7; clone size: few; CDR3 DNA: TGTGCCATCAGTGGGACACCTAGTTACGAGCAGTACTTC; CDR3 protein: CAISGTPSYEQYF
V gene: TRBV10-3; D gene: NA; J gene: TRBJ2-5; clone size: NA; CDR3 DNA: TGTGCCATCAGTGCCGACCTCCGGGGCTCGACCCAGTACTTC; CDR3 protein: CAISADLRGSTQYF
V gene: TRBV6-2/TRBV6-3; D gene: NA; J gene: TRBJ2-1; clone size: NA; CDR3 DNA: TGTGCCAGCAGTGAAGTTCGTCGGGGATACAATGATCAGTTCTTC; CDR3 protein: CASSEVRRGYNDQFF
V gene: TRBV28; D gene: NA; J gene: TRBJ2-3; clone size: few; CDR3 DNA: TGTGCCAGCAGTTTCCCTGGGGGTCGTCGGGATACGCAGTATTTT; CDR3 protein: CASSFPGGRRDTQYF
V gene: TRBV20-1; D gene: TRBD1; J gene: TRBJ2-7; clone size: NA; CDR3 DNA: TGCAGTGCTCTAAGGACAGGGTCATCCTACGAGCAGTACTTC; CDR3 protein: CSALRTGSSYEQYF
V gene: TRBV7-2; D gene: NA; J gene: TRBJ2-1; clone size: many; CDR3 DNA: TGTGCCAGCAGCTTAGAGGGGGGACGGGAGCAGTTCTTC; CDR3 protein: CASSLEGGREQFF
V gene: TRBV28; D gene: NA; J gene: TRBJ2-5; clone size: few; CDR3 DNA: TGTGCCAGCAGTTTTTGGGGCCAGGGAGTGTCCCAAGAGACCCAGTACTTC; CDR3 protein: CASSFWGQGVSQETQYF
V gene: TRBV15; D gene: NA; J gene: TRBJ1-1; clone size: few; CDR3 DNA: TGTGCCACCAGCCGAAGCAGGGGAGGCACTGAAGCTTTCTTT; CDR3 protein: CATSRSRGGTEAFF
V gene: TRBV15; D gene: NA; J gene: TRBJ1-5; clone size: few; CDR3 DNA: TGTGCCACCAGCAGGTTGGCAGGGGTACCGGACAATCAGCCCCAGCATTTT; CDR3 protein: CATSRLAGVPDNQPQHF
V gene: TRBV28; D gene: TRBD1; J gene: TRBJ2-4; clone size: NA; CDR3 DNA: TGTGCCAGCGGGGAGACAGGGCCTAAAAACATTCAGTACTTC; CDR3 protein: CASGETGPKNIQYF
V gene: TRBV5-1; D gene: TRBD1; J gene: TRBJ1-1; clone size: NA; CDR3 DNA: TGCGCCAGCAGCTTGGGGTCCTCAGGGGGGCAGACCAACACTGAAGCTTTCTTT; CDR3 protein: CASSLGSSGGQTNTEAFF
V gene: TRBV28; D gene: NA; J gene: TRBJ2-5; clone size: NA; CDR3 DNA: TGTGCCAGCAGTTCCCCCCCGACACAAGAGACCCAGTACTTC; CDR3 protein: CASSSPPTQETQYF
V gene: TRBV12-3/TRBV12-4; D gene: NA; J gene: TRBJ2-1; clone size: NA; CDR3 DNA: TGTGCCAGCAGTCCAGGACCGATCCCGCCGTTCTTC; CDR3 protein: CASSPGPIPPFF
V gene: TRBV6-8; D gene: NA; J gene: TRBJ2-6; clone size: NA; CDR3 DNA: TGTGCCAGCAGTCAGGTCGGGGCCAACGTCCTGACTTTC; CDR3 protein: CASSQVGANVLTF
V gene: TRBV7-2; D gene: TRBD1; J gene: TRBJ1-4; clone size: NA; CDR3 DNA: TGTGCCAGCAGCGCCGACAGGGCGGTGGGGAAACTGTTTTTT; CDR3 protein: CASSADRAVGKLFF
V gene: TRBV7-6; D gene: NA; J gene: TRBJ1-1; clone size: few; CDR3 DNA: TGTGCCAGCAGCTTAGGGGGTGGACGGTACACTGAAGCTTTCTTT; CDR3 protein: CASSLGGGRYTEAFF
V gene: TRBV7-2; D gene: TRBD2; J gene: TRBJ2-5; clone size: many; CDR3 DNA: TGTGCCAGCAGCTTAGGGTGGGGATATAGCGGGACCCAAGAGACCCAGTACTTC; CDR3 protein: CASSLGWGYSGTQETQYF
V gene: TRBV7-3; D gene: TRBD1; J gene: TRBJ1-1; clone size: NA; CDR3 DNA: TGTGCCAGCAGGTCCGGGACAGGGGATACTGAAGCTTTCTTT; CDR3 protein: CASRSGTGDTEAFF
V gene: TRBV4-2; D gene: NA; J gene: TRBJ1-5; clone size: NA; CDR3 DNA: TGTGCCAGCAGCCAAGGAGGAGGATTAGAACAGCCCCAGCATTTT; CDR3 protein: CASSQGGGLEQPQHF
V gene: TRBV7-3; D gene: TRBD2; J gene: TRBJ2-5; clone size: NA; CDR3 DNA: TGTGCCAGCAGTGCTGGGCCGGCGCGACTAGCTCTCCAAGAGACCCAGTACTTC; CDR3 protein: CASSAGPARLALQETQYF
V gene: TRBV27; D gene: TRBD1; J gene: TRBJ2-1; clone size: few; CDR3 DNA: TGTGCCAGCAGCCCCCGACGGACAGGGGAGCTGGGTGAGCAGTTCTTC; CDR3 protein: CASSPRRTGELGEQFF
V gene: TRBV7-8; D gene: TRBD2; J gene: TRBJ2-4; clone size: few; CDR3 DNA: TGTGCCAGCAGCCCATGGGGCGGGGGATCAGCCAAAAACATTCAGTACTTC; CDR3 protein: CASSPWGGGSAKNIQYF
V gene: TRBV7-2; D gene: NA; J gene: TRBJ2-2; clone size: many; CDR3 DNA: TGTGCCAGCAGCTTAGCGAGCTATAGGGGTACCGGGGAGCTGTTTTTT; CDR3 protein: CASSLASYRGTGELFF
V gene: TRBV24-1; D gene: NA; J gene: TRBJ2-1; clone size: few; CDR3 DNA: TGTGCCACCAGTGATTTGGCCGGGGCCAATGAGCAGTTCTTC; CDR3 protein: CATSDLAGANEQFF
V gene: TRBV4-2; D gene: NA; J gene: TRBJ2-3; clone size: NA; CDR3 DNA: TGTGCCAGCAGCCAAGGTTTATTCGGACGGAGAGATAGCACAGATACGCAGTATTTT; CDR3 protein: CASSQGLFGRRDSTDTQYF
V gene: TRBV15; D gene: NA; J gene: TRBJ1-3; clone size: NA; CDR3 DNA: TGTGCCACCAGCAGAGACAGGGTTGGAAACACCATATATTTT; CDR3 protein: CATSRDRVGNTIYF